This TCR beta chain emerged from a study of blood T cell repertoires in COVID-19. The authors' processing: Reference gene primers were amplified, and this amplification served to estimate nucleated cell counts. Assay: immunoSEQ multiplex PCR; the TCRdb copy retains only in-frame clones and omits some. The D gene and trimming were derived from the DNA, and the V and J assignments and clone size from that table. Among 150,000 to 200,000 clones listed, about 85% were seen once. The junction had 2 bases not matched to a gene; V was cut back by 6 bases and J by 6 bases. CDR1 and CDR2 (germline): MNHEY, SVGAGI. The CDR3 runs to 12 residues. Seattle's enrolled individuals joined amid active infection and were then monitored longitudinally.

The chain carries TRBV6-5 and TRBJ2-1; 7 bases are shared with TRBD1. The source of this sequence is a woman in her 70s with COVID-19, enrolled during active disease. Material: peripheral blood. CDR3 DNA sequence: TGTGCCAGCAGGAGGGGGCTCAATGAGCAGTTCTTC. Protein product: CASRRGLNEQFF.